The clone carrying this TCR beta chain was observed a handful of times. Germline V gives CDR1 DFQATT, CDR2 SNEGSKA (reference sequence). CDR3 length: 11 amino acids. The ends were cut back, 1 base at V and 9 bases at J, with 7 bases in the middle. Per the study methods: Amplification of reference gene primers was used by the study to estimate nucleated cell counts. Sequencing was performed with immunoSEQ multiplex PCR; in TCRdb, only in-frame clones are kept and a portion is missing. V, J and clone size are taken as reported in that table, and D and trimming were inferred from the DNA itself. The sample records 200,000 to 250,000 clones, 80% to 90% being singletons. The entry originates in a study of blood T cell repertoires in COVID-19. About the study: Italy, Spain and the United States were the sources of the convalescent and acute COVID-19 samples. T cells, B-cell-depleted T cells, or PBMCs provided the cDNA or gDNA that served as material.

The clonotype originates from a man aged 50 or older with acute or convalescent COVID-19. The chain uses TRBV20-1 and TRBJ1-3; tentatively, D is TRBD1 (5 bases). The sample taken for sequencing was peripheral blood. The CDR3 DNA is TGCAGTGCTAGAGTGGGGGGCACCATATATTTT. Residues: CSARVGGTIYF.